This paragraph reports one TCR beta chain. The data stem from a study of blood T cell repertoires in COVID-19. Looking at the study overall: Collection of acute and convalescent COVID-19 samples took place in the United States, Italy and Spain. T cells, B-cell-depleted T cells, or PBMCs supplied cDNA or gDNA.

TCRdb keeps only in-frame clones here, not all; method: immunoSEQ multiplex PCR. Among 300,000 or so clones listed, 75% to 90% were seen once. The V gene's germline CDR1 is SGDLS and CDR2 YYNGEE. With 5 bases removed from V and 3 bases from J, the gap between germline ends came to 11 bases. CDR3 length: 13 residues. The sample taken for sequencing was peripheral blood. The chain carries TRBV9 and TRBJ1-2, with D unresolved. The TCR comes from a woman in her 40s with acute or convalescent COVID-19. The CDR3 DNA follows: TGTGCCAGCAGGGGCCCCCGGCACTATGGCTACACCTTC. This codes for CASRGPRHYGYTF.